Shown below are 6 T cell receptor beta chains from a single sample sequenced in a study of T cells in pancreatic ductal adenocarcinoma. Repertoires were generated with immunoSEQ multiplex PCR, while TCRdb's copy carries only in-frame clones and drops some. The sample lists over 85,000 clones, roughly 96% seen once, with roughly 3.1% in the top ten. The selected patients with pancreatic ductal adenocarcinoma had surgery but no neoadjuvant therapy. The sample consisted of PBMCs. The receptors derive from a human donor with pancreatic ductal adenocarcinoma.

The chain links TRBV5-1 to TRBJ2-7, with a tentative D call TRBD2 (6 bases). The V gene's germline CDR1 is SGHRS and CDR2 YFSETQ. Between the trimmed V and J ends, which lost 4 bases and 6 bases, there was a span of 20 bases. CDR3 size: 15 residues. As DNA, the CDR3 is TGCGCCAGCAGCACGGGACTGCAACGGGCCTCCGAGCAGTACTTC. Amino acids: CASSTGLQRASEQYF. The whole variable domain, filled in from reference TRBV5-1 and TRBJ2-7, reads KAGVTQTPRYLIKTRGQQVTLSCSPISGHRSVSWYQQTPGQGLQFLFEYFSETQRNKGNFPGRFSGRQFSNSRSEMNVSTLELGDSALYLCASSTGLQRASEQYFGPGTRLTVT.

The chain joins TRBV6-1 to TRBJ2-7; 9 nucleotides match TRBD2. Germline-derived CDR1 and CDR2 are MNHNS and SASEGT. This CDR3 spans 15 amino acids. The ends lost 4 bases at V and 7 bases at J; junction bases unmatched: 11. The CDR3 nucleotides read TGTGCCAGCAGTGTCGGGACTAGCCGAGAATGGGAGCAGTACTTC. It encodes CASSVGTSREWEQYF.

The V call is TRBV7-2, the J call TRBJ2-3; 7 nucleotides match TRBD2. Per germline, CDR1 SGHTA and CDR2 FQGNSA. V lost 3 bases to trimming and J lost 1 base; unmatched junction nucleotides: 4. The CDR3 has 15 residues. The CDR3 region is CASSFILAGTDTQYF. In DNA, the CDR3 is TGTGCCAGCAGCTTCATCCTAGCGGGCACAGATACGCAGTATTTT.

The chain employs TRBV5-1 and TRBJ2-7, with 9 bases identical to TRBD2. The CDR3 totals 14 residues. In germline, CDR1 is SGHRS, CDR2 YFSETQ. V shed 7 bases, J shed 3 bases, and the junction held 8 bases outside the gene matches. The CDR3 DNA reads TGCGCCAGCCGTCCCATTAGCGGGAGCTACGAGCAGTACTTC. As protein: CASRPISGSYEQYF.

This clone was recorded once. This chain joins TRBV27 and TRBJ2-2; 8 bases are shared with TRBD2. J gave up 5 bases and V 6 bases, and 11 bases lay outside the gene matches. The germline CDR1 and CDR2 sequences are MNHEY and SMNVEV (reference sequence). This CDR3 contains 16 residues. This CDR3 is CASRPYSGSETGELFF. The CDR3, as DNA: TGTGCCAGCAGACCCTACAGCGGGAGTGAAACCGGGGAGCTGTTTTTT.

The V and J genes are TRBV2 and TRBJ1-1; 9 bases match TRBD1. Trimming removed 6 bases from V and 4 bases from J; junction bases left unmatched: 9. Germline V CDR1 and CDR2: SNHLY, FYNNEI. The CDR3 is 15 amino acids. This chain's CDR3 is CASRFTGGASTEAFF. The CDR3 coding sequence is TGTGCCAGCAGGTTCACAGGGGGCGCGAGCACTGAAGCTTTCTTT.